This TCR beta chain was profiled in a study of human T cells and chemical hapten exposure. Study summary: During the roughly 25-week study period, patients had diphenylcyclopropenone applied to the scalp every week. Findings and limits, study-wide: DPC sensitization produced no change in TCRs with frequency above 1 in 1000.

A word on this clonotype: Antigen: not known.

As to time point: patch test 1, 2 weeks after DPC sensitization. Stated treatment: therapeutic diphenylcyclopropenone sensitization with weekly scalp DPC. It was unfractionated whole blood from which total RNA was extracted. The V gene lost 8 bases and the J gene lost 7 bases, with 11 bases spanning the gap. The CDR3 totals 11 residues. The V gene's germline CDR1 is MNHEY and CDR2 SMNVEV (reference sequence). TCRdb processed the RACE reads anew with MiXCR; each CDR3 protein has one entry. The profile covers around 34,000 distinct CDR3 sequences, with over 5.5% appearing a single time and more than 7% taken by the ten largest.

The source was whole blood, collected in connection with sensitization to the hapten diphenylcyclopropenone (DPC). This clonotype originated in a woman aged 25-40 years with alopecia areata. Some clones in this sample may be carry-over from other donors' samples. The rearrangement joins TRBV27 to TRBJ1-1; D is undetermined. The CDR3 loop reads CASDPAVEAFF. Written as DNA, the CDR3 is TGTGCCAGCGACCCGGCGGTTGAAGCTTTCTTT.